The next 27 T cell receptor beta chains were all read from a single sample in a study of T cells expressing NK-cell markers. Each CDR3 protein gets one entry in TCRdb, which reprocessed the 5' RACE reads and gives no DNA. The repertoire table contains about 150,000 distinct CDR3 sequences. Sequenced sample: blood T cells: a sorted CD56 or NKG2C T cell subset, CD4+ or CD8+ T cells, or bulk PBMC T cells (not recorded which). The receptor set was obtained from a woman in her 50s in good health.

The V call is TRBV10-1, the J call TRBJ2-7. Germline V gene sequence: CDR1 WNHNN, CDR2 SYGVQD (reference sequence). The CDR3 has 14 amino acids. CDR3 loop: CASSEFDRPYEQYF.

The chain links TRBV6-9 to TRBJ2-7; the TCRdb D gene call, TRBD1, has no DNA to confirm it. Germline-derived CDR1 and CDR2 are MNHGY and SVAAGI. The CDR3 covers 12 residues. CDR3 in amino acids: CAKCGTRLRQYF.

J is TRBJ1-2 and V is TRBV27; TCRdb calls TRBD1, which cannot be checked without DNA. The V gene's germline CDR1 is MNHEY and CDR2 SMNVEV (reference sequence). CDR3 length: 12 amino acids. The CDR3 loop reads CAIRQGNYGYTF.

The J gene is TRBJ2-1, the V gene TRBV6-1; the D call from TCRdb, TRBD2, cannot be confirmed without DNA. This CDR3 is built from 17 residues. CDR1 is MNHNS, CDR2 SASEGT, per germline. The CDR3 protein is CASSEWGLSQSYNEQFF.

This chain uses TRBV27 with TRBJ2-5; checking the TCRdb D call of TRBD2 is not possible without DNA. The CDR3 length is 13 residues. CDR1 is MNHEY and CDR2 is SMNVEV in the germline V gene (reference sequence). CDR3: CVSSFAGQETQYF.

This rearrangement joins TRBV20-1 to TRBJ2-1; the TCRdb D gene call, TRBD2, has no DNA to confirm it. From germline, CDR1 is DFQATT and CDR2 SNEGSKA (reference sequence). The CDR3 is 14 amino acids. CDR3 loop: CSARDRDYYNEQFF.

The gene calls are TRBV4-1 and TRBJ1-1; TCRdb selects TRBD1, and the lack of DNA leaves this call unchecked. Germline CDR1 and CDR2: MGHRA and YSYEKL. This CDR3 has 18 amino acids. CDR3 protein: CASSQVTGTGNWYTEAFF.

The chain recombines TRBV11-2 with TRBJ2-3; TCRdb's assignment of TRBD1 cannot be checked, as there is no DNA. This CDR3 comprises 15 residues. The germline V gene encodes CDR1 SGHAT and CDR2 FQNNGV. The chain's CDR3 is CASSPHPSLQDTQYF.

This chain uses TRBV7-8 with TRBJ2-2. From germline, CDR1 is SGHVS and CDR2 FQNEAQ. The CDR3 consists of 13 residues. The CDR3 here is CASSSVNTGELFF.

This CDR3 reads CAGGLALYTDTQYF. The genes are TRBV6-9 and TRBJ2-3; the TCRdb call, TRBD2, lacks DNA for checking. CDR3 length: 14 amino acids. Per the germline V gene, CDR1 is MNHGY and CDR2 is SVAAGI.

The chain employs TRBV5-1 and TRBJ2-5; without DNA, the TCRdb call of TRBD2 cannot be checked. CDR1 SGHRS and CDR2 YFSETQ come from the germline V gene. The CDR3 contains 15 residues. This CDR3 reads CASSTYSGSGETQYF.

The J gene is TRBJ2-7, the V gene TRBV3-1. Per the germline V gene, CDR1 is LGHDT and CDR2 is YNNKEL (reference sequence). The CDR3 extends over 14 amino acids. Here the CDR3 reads CASSQDLVAYEQYF.

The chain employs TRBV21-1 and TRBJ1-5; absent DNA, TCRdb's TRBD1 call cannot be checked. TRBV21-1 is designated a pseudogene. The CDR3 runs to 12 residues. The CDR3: CASTLGNQPQHF.

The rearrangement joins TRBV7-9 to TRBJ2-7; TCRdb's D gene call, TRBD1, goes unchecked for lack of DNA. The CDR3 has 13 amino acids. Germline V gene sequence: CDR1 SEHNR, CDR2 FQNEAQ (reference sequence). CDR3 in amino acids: CASSYREFDEQYF.

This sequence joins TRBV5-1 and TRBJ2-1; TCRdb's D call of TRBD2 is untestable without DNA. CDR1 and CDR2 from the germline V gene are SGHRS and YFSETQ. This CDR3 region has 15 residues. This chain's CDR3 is CASSLSAGFRHEQFF.

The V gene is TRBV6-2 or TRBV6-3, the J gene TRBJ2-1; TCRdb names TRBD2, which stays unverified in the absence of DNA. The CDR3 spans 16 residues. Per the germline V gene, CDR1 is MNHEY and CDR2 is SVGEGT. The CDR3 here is CASSYRFPSGNNEQFF.

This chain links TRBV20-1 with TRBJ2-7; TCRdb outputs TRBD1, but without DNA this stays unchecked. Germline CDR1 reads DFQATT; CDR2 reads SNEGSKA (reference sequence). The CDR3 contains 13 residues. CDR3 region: CSAARGSYYEQYF.

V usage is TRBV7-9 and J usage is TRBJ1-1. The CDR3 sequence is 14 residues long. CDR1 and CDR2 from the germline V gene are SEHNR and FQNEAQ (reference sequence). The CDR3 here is CASRTSHRNTEAFF.

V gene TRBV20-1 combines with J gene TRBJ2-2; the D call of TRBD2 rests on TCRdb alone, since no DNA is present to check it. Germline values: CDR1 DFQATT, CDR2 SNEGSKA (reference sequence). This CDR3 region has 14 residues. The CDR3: CSARDGRNTGELFF.

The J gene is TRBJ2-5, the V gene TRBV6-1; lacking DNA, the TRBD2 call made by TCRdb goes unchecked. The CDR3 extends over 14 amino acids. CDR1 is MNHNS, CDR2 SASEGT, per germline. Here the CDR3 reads CASTQVGAGDTQYF.

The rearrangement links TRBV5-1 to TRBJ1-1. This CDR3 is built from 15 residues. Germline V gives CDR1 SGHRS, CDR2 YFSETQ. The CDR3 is CASSLSDFLNTEAFF.

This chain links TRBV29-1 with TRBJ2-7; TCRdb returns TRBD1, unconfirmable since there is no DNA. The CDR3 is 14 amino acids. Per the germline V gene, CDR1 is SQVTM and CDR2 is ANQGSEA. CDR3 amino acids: CSARLGQSTYEQYF.

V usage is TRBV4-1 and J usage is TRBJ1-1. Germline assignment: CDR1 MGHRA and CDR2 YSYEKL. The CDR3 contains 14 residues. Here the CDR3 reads CASSFTEENTEAFF.

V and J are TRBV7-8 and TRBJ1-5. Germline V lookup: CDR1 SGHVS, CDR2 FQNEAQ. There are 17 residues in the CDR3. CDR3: CASSSRPRADSNQPQHF.

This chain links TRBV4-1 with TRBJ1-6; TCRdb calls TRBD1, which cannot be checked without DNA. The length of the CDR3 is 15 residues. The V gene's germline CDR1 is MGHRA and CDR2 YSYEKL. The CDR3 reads CASSQEGTGLSPLHF.

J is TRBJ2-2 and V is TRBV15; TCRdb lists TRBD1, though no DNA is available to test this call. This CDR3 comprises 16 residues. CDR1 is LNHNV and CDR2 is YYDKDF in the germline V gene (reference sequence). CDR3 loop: CATSSPGQGVTGELFF.

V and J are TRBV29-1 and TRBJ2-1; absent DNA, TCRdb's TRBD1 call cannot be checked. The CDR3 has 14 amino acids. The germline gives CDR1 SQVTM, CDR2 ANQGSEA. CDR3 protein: CSVEVGGAYNEQFF.